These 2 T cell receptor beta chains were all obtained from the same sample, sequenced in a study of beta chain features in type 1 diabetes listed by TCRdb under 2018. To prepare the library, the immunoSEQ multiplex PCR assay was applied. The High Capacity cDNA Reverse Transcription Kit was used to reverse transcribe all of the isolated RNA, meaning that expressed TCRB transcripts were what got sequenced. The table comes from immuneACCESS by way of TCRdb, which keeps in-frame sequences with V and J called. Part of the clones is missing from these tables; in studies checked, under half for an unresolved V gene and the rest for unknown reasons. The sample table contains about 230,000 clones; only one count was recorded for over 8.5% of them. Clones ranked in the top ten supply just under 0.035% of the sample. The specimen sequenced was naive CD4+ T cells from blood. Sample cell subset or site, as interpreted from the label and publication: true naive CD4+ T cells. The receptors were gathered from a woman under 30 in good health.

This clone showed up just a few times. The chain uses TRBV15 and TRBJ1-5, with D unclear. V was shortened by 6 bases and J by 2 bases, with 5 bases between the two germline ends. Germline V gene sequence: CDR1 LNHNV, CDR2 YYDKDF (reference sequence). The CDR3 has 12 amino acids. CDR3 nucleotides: TGTGCCACCAGTTATGGCAATCAGCCCCAGCATTTT. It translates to CATSYGNQPQHF.

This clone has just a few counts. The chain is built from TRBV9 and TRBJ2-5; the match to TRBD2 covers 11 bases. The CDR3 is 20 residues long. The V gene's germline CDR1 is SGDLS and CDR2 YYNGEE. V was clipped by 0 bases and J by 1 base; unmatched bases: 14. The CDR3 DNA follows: TGTGCCAGCAGCGTAGCCCTACCCCCTTCCGGGACTAGCGGCCAAGAGACCCAGTACTTC. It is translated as CASSVALPPSGTSGQETQYF.